Listed below are T cell receptor beta chains from one sample, sequenced in a study of blood T cell repertoires in COVID-19. TCRdb's copy holds only in-frame clones and misses some; the assay was immunoSEQ multiplex PCR. The sample lists about 440,000 clones, nearly 90% seen once, with about 2% in the top ten. Specimen: PBMCs or T cells enriched from blood (not recorded which). Receptors originate from a woman aged 18-35 years with acute COVID-19. Both conserved end residues are trimmed from each CDR3. The order of the fields is V gene, clone size, CDR3 protein. Rows give clone size only sometimes, using once, few, many, or a class for an expanded clone.

v_gene: TRBV27; abundance: -; CDR3aa: ASSLGRGLGYT
v_gene: TRBV19; abundance: -; CDR3aa: ASSTTGTAYGYT
v_gene: TRBV4-1; abundance: -; CDR3aa: ASSLGQMSTEAF
v_gene: TRBV25-1; abundance: -; CDR3aa: ASSVLAGGPAKNIQY
v_gene: TRBV24-1; abundance: -; CDR3aa: ATGQGGGTQY
v_gene: TRBV5-6; abundance: once; CDR3aa: ASSLSSGAVRVELF
v_gene: TRBV3-1/TRBV3-2; abundance: -; CDR3aa: ASSPGQGQPQH
v_gene: TRBV7-2; abundance: -; CDR3aa: ASSLTSGNTIY
v_gene: TRBV15; abundance: -; CDR3aa: ATSTSSLAGVPEQF
v_gene: TRBV10-3; abundance: -; CDR3aa: AISESSGSTDTQY
v_gene: TRBV7-9; abundance: -; CDR3aa: ATAGGQGAGGYT
v_gene: TRBV28; abundance: -; CDR3aa: ASSLPRDRVTEAF
v_gene: TRBV6-5; abundance: -; CDR3aa: ASSYLGLAAYEQY
v_gene: TRBV9; abundance: -; CDR3aa: ASSPRDRGSTEAF
v_gene: TRBV3-1/TRBV3-2; abundance: -; CDR3aa: ASSLGRPGGIEGNTIY
v_gene: TRBV11-3; abundance: few; CDR3aa: ASSPSANTEAF
v_gene: TRBV24-1; abundance: -; CDR3aa: ATSDPTTGNTEAF
v_gene: TRBV7-3; abundance: -; CDR3aa: ASSFGDRNVISRGYNEQF
v_gene: TRBV7-8; abundance: -; CDR3aa: ASSLSGYTDTQY
v_gene: TRBV11-1; abundance: -; CDR3aa: ASSGLITGELF